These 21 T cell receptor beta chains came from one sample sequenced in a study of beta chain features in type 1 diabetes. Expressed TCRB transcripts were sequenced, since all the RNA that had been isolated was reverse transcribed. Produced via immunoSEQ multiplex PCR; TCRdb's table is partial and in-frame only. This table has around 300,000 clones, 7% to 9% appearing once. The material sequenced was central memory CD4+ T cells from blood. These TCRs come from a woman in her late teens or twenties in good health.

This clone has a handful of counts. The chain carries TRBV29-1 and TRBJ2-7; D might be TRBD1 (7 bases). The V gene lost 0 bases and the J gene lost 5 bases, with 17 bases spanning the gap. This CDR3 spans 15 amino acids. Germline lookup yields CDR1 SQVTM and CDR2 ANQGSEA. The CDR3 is CSVEDGAGGINEQYF. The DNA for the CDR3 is TGCAGCGTTGAAGATGGAGCAGGGGGGATCAACGAGCAGTACTTC.

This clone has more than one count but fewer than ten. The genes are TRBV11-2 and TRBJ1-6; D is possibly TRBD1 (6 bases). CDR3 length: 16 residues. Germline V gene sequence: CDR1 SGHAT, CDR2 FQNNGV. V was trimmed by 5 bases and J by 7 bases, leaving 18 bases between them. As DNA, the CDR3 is TGTGCCAGCAGCATCGAGGGGACAACACCGAATTCACCCCTCCACTTT. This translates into CASSIEGTTPNSPLHF.

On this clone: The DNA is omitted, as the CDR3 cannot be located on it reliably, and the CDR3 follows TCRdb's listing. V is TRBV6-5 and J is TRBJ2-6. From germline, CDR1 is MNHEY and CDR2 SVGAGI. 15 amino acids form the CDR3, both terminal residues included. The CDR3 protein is CASSSSDPGANVLTF.

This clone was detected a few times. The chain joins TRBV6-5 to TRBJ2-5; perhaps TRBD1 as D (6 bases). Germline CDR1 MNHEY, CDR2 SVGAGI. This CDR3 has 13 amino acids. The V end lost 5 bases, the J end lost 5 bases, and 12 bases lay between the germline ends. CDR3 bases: TGTGCCAGCAGTAAACAGGGATCGGAGACCCAGTACTTC. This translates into CASSKQGSETQYF.

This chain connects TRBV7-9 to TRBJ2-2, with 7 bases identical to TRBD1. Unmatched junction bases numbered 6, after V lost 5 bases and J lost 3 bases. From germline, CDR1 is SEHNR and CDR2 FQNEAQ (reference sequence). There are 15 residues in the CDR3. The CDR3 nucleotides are TGTGCCAGCAGCCACCACGACAGGGACACCGGGGAGCTGTTTTTT. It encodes CASSHHDRDTGELFF.

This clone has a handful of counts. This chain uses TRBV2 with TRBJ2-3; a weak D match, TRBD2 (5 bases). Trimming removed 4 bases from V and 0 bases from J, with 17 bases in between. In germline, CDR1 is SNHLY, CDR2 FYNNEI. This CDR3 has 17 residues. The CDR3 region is CASSALSDSASTDTQYF. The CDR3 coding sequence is TGTGCCAGCAGTGCCCTCTCTGATAGCGCGAGCACAGATACGCAGTATTTT.

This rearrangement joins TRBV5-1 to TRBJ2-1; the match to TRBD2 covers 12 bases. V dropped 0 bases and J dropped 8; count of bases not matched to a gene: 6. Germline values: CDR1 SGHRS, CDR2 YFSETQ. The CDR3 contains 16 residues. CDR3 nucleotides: TGCGCCAGCAGCTTGGAACTACTAGCGGGGGGCCATGAGCAGTTCTTC. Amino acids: CASSLELLAGGHEQFF.

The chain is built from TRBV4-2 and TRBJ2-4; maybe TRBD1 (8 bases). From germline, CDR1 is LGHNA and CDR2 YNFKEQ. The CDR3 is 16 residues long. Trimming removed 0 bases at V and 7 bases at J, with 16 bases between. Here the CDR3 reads CASSQDYGQGGNIQYF. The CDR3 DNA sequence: TGTGCCAGCAGCCAAGATTACGGACAGGGAGGGAACATTCAGTACTTC.

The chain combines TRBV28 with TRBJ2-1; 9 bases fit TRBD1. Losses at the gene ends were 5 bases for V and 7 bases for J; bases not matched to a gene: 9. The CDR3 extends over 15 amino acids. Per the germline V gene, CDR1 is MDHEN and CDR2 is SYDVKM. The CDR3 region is CASSLPGQGWNEQFF. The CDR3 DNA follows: TGTGCCAGCAGTCTGCCCGGACAGGGGTGGAATGAGCAGTTCTTC.

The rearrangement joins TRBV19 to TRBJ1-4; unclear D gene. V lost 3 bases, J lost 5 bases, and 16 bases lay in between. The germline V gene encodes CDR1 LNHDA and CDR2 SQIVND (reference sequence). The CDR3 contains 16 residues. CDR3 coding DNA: TGTGCCAGTAGTATCGGGTCCTCAGTACTGAATGAAAAACTGTTTTTT. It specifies CASSIGSSVLNEKLFF.

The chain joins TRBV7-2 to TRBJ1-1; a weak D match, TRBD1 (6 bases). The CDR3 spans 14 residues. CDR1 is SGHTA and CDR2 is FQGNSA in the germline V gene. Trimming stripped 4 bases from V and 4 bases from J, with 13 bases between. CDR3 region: CASSSQGGGTEAFF. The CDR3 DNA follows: TGTGCCAGCAGCTCACAGGGAGGTGGCACTGAAGCTTTCTTT. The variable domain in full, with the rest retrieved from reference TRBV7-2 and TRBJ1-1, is GAGVSQSPSNKVTEKGKDVELRCDPISGHTALYWYRQSLGQGLEFLIYFQGNSAPDKSGLPSDRFSAERTGGSVSTLTIQRTQQEDSAVYLCASSSQGGGTEAFFGQGTRLTVV.

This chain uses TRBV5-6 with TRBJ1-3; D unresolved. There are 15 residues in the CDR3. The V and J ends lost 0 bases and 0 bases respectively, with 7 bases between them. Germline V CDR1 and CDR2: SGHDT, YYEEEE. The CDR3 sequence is CASSLGLNSGNTIYF. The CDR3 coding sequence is TGTGCCAGCAGCTTGGGGCTGAACTCTGGAAACACCATATATTTT. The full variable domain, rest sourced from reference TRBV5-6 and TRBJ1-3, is DAGVTQSPTHLIKTRGQQVTLRCSPKSGHDTVSWYQQALGQGPQFIFQYYEEEERQRGNFPDRFSGHQFPNYSSELNVNALLLGDSALYLCASSLGLNSGNTIYFGEGSWLTVV.

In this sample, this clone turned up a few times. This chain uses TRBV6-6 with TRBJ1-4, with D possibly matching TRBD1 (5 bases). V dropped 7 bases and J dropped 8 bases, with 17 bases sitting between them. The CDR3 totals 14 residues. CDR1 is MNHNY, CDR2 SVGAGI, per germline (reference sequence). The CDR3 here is CASKIRDRGEKLFF. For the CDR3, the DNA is TGTGCCAGCAAAATCCGGGACCGGGGGGAAAAACTGTTTTTT.

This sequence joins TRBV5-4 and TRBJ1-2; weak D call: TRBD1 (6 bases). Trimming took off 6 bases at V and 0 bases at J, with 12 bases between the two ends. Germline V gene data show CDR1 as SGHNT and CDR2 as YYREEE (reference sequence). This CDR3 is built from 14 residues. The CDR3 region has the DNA TGTGCCAGCACCCCAGGACAGTCTAACTATGGCTACACCTTC. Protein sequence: CASTPGQSNYGYTF.

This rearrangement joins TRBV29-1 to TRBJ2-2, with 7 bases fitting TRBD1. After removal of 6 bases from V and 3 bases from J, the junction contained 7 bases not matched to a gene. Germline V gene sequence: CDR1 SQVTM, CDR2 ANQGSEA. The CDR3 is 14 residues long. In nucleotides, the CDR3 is TGCAGCGTCGCAGGAACAGGGGACACCGGGGAGCTGTTTTTT. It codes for CSVAGTGDTGELFF.

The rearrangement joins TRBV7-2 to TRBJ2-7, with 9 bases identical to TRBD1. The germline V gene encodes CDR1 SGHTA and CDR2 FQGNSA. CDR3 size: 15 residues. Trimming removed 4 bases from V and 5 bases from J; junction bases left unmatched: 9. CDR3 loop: CASSYSGQGINEQYF. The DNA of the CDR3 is TGTGCCAGCAGCTATTCGGGACAGGGTATCAACGAGCAGTACTTC.

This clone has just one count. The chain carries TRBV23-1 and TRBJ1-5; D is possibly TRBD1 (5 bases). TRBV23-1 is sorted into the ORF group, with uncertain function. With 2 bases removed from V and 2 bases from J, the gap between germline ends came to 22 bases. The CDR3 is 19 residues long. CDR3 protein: CASSQPGLARETRNQPQHF. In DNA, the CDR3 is TGCGCCAGCAGTCAACCGGGCCTGGCCAGGGAGACGCGCAATCAGCCCCAGCATTTT.

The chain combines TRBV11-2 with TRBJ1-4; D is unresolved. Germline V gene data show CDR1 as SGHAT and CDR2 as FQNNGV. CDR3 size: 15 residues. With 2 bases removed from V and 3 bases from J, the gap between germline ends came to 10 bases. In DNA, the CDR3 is TGTGCCAGCAGCTTATACGGGAGCTCTAATGAAAAACTGTTTTTT. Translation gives CASSLYGSSNEKLFF.

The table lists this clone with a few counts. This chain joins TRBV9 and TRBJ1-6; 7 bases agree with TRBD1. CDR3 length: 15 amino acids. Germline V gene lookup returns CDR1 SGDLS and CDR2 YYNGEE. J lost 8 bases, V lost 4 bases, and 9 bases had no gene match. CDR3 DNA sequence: TGTGCCAGCAGCCCTCTAACAGGGGAGGATTCACCCCTCCACTTT. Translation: CASSPLTGEDSPLHF.

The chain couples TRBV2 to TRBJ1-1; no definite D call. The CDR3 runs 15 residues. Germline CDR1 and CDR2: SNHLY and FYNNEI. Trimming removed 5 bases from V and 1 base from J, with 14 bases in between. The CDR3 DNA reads TGTGCCAGCAGTCGCGCGATAGATACGAACACTGAAGCTTTCTTT. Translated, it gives CASSRAIDTNTEAFF.

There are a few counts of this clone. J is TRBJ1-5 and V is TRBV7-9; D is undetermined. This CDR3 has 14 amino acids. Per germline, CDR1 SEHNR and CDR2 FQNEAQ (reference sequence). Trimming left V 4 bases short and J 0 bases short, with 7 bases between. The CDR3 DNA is TGTGCCAGCAGCTCTACTTATAGCAATCAGCCCCAGCATTTT. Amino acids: CASSSTYSNQPQHF.